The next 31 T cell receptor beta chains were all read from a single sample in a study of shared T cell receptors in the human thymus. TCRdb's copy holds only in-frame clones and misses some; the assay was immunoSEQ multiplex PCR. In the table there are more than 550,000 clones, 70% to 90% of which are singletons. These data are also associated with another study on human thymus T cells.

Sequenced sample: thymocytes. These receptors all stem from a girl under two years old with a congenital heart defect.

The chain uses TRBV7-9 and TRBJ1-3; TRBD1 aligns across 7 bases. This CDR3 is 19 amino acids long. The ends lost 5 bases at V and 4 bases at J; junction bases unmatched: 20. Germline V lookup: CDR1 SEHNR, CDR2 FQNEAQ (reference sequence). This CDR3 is CASSHHGELRQGLGNTIYF. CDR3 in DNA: TGTGCCAGCAGCCACCACGGTGAGCTTCGACAGGGATTAGGAAACACCATATATTTT. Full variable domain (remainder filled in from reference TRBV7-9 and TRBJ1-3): DTGVSQNPRHKITKRGQNVTFRCDPISEHNRLYWYRQTLGQGPEFLTYFQNEAQLEKSRLLSDRFSAERPKGSFSTLEIQRTEQGDSAMYLCASSHHGELRQGLGNTIYFGEGSWLTVV.

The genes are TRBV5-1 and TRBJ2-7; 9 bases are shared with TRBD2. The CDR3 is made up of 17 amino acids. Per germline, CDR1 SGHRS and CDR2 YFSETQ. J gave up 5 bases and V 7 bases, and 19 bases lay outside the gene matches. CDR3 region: CASQTNPTGTSRNEQYF. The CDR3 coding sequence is TGCGCCAGCCAGACCAACCCTACCGGGACTAGCAGGAACGAGCAGTACTTC.

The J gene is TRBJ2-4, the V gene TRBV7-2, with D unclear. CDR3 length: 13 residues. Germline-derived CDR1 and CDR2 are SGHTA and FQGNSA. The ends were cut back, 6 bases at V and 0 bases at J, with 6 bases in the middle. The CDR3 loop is CASSVLAKNIQYF. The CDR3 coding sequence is TGTGCCAGCAGTGTCCTAGCCAAAAACATTCAGTACTTC.

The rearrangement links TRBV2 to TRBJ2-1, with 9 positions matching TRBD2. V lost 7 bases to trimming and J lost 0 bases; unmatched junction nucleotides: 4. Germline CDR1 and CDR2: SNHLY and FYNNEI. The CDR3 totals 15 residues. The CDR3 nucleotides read TGTGCCAGCAACGGCGGGGGGGCCTCCTACAATGAGCAGTTCTTC. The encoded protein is CASNGGGASYNEQFF.

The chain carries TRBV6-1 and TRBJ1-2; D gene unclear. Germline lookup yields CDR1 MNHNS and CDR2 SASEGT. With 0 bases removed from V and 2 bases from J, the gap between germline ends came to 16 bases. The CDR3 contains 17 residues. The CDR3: CASSEAWKQRKNYGYTF. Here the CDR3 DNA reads TGTGCCAGCAGTGAAGCGTGGAAACAGAGAAAAAACTATGGCTACACCTTC.

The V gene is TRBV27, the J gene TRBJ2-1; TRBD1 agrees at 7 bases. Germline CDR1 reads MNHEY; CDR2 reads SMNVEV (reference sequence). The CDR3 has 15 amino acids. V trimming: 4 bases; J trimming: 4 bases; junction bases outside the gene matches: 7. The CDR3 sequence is CASSSTGHWYNEQFF. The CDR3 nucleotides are TGTGCCAGCAGTTCGACAGGGCATTGGTACAATGAGCAGTTCTTC.

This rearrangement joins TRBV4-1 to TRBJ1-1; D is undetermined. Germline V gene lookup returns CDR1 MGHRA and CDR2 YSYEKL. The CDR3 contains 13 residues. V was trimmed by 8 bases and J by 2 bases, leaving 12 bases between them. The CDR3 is CASVPGENTEAFF. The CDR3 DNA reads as TGCGCCAGCGTTCCCGGAGAAAACACTGAAGCTTTCTTT.

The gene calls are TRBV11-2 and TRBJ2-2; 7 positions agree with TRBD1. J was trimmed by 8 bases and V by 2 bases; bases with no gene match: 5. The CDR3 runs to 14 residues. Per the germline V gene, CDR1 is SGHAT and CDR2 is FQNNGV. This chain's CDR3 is CASSLSRGRGELFF. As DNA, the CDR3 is TGTGCCAGCAGCTTATCAAGGGGGCGGGGGGAGCTGTTTTTT.

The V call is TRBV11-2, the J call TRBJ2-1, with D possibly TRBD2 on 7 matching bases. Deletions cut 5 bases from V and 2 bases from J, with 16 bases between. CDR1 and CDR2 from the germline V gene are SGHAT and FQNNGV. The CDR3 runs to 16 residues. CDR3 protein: CASSPPGGGPYNEQFF. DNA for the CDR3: TGTGCCAGCAGCCCACCCGGCGGGGGCCCCTACAATGAGCAGTTCTTC.

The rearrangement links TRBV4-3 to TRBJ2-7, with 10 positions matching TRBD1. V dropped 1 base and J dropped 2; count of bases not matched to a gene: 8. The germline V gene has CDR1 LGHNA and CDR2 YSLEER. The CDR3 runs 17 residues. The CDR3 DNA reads TGCGCCAGCAGCCAAGGCCCCCGGGACAGGGGCCCCTACGAGCAGTACTTC. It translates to CASSQGPRDRGPYEQYF.

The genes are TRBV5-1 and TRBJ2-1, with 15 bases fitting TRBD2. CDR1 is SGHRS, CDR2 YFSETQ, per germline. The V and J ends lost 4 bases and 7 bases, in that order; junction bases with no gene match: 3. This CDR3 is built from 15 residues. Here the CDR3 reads CASSRGTSGGNEQFF. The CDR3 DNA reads TGCGCCAGCAGCCGCGGGACTAGCGGGGGGAATGAGCAGTTCTTC.

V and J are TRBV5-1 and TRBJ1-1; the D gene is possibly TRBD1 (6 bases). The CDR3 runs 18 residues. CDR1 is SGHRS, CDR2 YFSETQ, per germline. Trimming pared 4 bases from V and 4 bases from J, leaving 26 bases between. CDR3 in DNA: TGCGCCAGCAGCACCAAACAGGGCCCGAGTCGGGTGTTCACTGAAGCTTTCTTT. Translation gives CASSTKQGPSRVFTEAFF. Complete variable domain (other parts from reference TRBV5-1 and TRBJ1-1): KAGVTQTPRYLIKTRGQQVTLSCSPISGHRSVSWYQQTPGQGLQFLFEYFSETQRNKGNFPGRFSGRQFSNSRSEMNVSTLELGDSALYLCASSTKQGPSRVFTEAFFGQGTRLTVV.

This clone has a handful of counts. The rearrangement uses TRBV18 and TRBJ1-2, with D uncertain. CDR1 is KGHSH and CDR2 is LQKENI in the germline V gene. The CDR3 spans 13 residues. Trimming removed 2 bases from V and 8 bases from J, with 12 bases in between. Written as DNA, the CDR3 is TGTGCCAGCTCACCAGACCTGTTCAGGGGCTACACCTTC. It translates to CASSPDLFRGYTF.

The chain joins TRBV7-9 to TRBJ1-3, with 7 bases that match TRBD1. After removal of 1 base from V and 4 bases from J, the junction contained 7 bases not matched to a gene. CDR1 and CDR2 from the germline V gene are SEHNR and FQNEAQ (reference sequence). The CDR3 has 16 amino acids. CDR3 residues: CASSLEGGELGNTIYF. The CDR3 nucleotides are TGTGCCAGCAGCTTAGAAGGGGGCGAGTTGGGAAACACCATATATTTT. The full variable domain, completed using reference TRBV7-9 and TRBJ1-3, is DTGVSQNPRHKITKRGQNVTFRCDPISEHNRLYWYRQTLGQGPEFLTYFQNEAQLEKSRLLSDRFSAERPKGSFSTLEIQRTEQGDSAMYLCASSLEGGELGNTIYFGEGSWLTVV.

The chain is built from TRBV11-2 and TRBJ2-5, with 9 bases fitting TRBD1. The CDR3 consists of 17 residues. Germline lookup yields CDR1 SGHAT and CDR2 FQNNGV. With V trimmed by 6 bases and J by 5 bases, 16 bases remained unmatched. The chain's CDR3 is CASSMAGIGTGSETQYF. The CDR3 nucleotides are TGTGCCAGCAGTATGGCGGGAATCGGGACAGGGTCCGAGACCCAGTACTTC.

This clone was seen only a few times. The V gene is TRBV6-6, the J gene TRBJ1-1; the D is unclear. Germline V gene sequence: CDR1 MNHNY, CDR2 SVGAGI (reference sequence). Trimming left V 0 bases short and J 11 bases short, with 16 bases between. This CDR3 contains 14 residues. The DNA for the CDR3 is TGTGCCAGCAGTTACTCGACTTCCCATCAATACGCTTTCTTT. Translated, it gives CASSYSTSHQYAFF.

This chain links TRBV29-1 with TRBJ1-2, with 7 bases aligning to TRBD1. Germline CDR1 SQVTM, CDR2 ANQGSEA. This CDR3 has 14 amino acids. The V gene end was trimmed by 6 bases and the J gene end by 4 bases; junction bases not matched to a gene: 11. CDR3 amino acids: CSVPTGSSLYGYTF. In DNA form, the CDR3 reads TGCAGCGTACCGACAGGGTCGTCCCTCTATGGCTACACCTTC. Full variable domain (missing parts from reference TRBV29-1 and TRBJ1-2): SAVISQKPSRDICQRGTSLTIQCQVDSQVTMMFWYRQQPGQSLTLIATANQGSEATYESGFVIDKFPISRPNLTFSTLTVSNMSPEDSSIYLCSVPTGSSLYGYTFGSGTRLTVV.

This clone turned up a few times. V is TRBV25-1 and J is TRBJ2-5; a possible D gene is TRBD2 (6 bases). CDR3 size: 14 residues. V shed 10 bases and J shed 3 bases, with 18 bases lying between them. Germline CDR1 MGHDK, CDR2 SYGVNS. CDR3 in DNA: TGTGCCACCACTGGGCGGGGTAATGAAGAGACCCAGTACTTC. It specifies CATTGRGNEETQYF. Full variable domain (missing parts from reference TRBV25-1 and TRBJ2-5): EADIYQTPRYLVIGTGKKITLECSQTMGHDKMYWYQQDPGMELHLIHYSYGVNSTEKGDLSSESTVSRIRTEHFPLTLESARPSHTSQYLCATTGRGNEETQYFGPGTRLLVL.

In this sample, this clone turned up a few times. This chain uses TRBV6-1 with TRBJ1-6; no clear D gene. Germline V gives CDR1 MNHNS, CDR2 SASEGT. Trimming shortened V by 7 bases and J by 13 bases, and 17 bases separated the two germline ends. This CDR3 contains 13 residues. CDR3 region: CASKRQEPLPLHF. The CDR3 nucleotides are TGTGCCAGCAAGCGGCAGGAGCCCCTGCCCCTCCACTTT.

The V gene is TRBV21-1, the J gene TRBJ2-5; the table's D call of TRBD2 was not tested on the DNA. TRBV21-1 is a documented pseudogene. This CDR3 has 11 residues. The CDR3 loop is CASSPQETQYF. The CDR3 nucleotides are TGTGCCAGCAGCCCGCAAGAGACCCAGTACTTC.

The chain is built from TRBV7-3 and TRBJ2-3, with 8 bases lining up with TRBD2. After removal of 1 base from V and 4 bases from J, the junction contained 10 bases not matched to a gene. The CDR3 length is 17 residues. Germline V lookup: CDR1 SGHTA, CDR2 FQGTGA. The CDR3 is CASSLKPGGAAADTQYF. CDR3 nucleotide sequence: TGTGCCAGCAGCTTAAAACCCGGGGGGGCCGCGGCAGATACGCAGTATTTT.

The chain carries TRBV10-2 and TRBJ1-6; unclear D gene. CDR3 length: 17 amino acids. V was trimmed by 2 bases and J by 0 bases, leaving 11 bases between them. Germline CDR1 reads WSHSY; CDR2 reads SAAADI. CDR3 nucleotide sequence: TGCGCCAGCAGTGAGGGCAGGTACAACTCCTATAATTCACCCCTCCACTTT. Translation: CASSEGRYNSYNSPLHF.

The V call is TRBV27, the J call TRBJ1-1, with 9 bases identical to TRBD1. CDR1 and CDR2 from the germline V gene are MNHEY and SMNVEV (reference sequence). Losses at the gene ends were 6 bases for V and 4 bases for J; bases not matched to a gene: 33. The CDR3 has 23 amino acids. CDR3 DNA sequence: TGTGCCAGCAGGAGGTTAGAGTACCCTATCTGGGACAGGGCTATTCTTCATGGCACTGAAGCTTTCTTT. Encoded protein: CASRRLEYPIWDRAILHGTEAFF.

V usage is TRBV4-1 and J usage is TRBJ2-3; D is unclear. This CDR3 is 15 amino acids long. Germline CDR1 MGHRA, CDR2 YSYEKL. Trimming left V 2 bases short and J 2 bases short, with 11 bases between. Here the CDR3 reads CASSQQYRSTDTQYF. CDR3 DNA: TGCGCCAGCAGCCAACAGTACCGCTCCACAGATACGCAGTATTTT.

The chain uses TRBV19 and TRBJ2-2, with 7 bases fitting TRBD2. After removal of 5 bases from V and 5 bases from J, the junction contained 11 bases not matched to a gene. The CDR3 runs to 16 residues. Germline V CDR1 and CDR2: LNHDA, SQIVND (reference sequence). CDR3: CASSSQLAEGTGELFF. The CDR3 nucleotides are TGTGCCAGTAGTTCGCAGCTAGCGGAGGGGACCGGGGAGCTGTTTTTT.

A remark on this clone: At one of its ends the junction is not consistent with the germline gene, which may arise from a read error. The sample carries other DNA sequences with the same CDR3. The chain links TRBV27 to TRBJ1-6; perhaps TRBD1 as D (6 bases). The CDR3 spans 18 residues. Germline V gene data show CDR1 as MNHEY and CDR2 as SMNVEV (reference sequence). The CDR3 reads CASSFRLGASRTNSPLHF. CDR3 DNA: TGTGCCAGCAGTTTCCGGCTGGGGGCAAGCAGGACCAATTCCCCCCTCCACTTT.

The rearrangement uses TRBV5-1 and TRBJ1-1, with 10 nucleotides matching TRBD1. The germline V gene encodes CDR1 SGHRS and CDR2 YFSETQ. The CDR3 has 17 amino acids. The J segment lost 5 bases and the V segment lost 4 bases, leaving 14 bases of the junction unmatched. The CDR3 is CASSPNPGQGRNTEAFF. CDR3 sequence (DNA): TGCGCCAGCAGCCCCAACCCGGGACAGGGGAGAAATACTGAAGCTTTCTTT.

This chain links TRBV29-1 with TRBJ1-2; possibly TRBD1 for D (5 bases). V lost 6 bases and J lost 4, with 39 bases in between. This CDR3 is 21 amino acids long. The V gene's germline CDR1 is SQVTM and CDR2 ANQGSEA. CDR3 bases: TGCAGCGTGAGGATACACCCGAGTACGCGCAGGGCGTCCCTGCCTTTCTATGGCTACACCTTC. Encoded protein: CSVRIHPSTRRASLPFYGYTF.

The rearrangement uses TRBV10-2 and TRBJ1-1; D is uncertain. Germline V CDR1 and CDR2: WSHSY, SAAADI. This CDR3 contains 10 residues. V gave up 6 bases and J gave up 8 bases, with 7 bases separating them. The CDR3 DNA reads TGCGCCAGCAGAAGCCAAGAAGCTTTCTTT. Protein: CASRSQEAFF.

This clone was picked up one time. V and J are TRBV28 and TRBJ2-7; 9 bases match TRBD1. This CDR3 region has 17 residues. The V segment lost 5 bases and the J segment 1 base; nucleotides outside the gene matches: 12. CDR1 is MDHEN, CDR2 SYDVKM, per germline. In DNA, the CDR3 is TGTGCCAGCAGTCCGCCCGACCGGGACAGGGAATCCTACGAGCAGTACTTC. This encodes CASSPPDRDRESYEQYF.

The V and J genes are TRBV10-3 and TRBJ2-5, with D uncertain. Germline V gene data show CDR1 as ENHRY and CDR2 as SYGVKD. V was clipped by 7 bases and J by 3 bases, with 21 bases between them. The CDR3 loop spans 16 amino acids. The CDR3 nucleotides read TGTGCCATCAAAGACGACTTCACTACTCCTAAAGAGACCCAGTACTTC. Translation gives CAIKDDFTTPKETQYF.